This TCR beta chain was observed in a study of blood T cell repertoires in COVID-19. On the study more broadly: Samples representing acute and convalescent COVID-19 were sourced from the United States, Italy and Spain.

CDR1 and CDR2 from the germline V gene are SGHKS and YYEKEE (reference sequence). J gave up 5 bases and V 4 bases, and 4 bases lay outside the gene matches. The CDR3 is 15 amino acids. Original analysis: Reference gene primer amplification yielded estimated nucleated cell counts. Profiling relied on immunoSEQ multiplex PCR, and the TCRdb table lists in-frame clones only, not all of them. V, J and clone size reflect that table, while D and trimming were determined from the DNA. The sample lists some 200,000 clones, around 87% occurring once. This TCR was sampled from a man aged 40-50 years with active or convalescent COVID-19. The sample taken for sequencing was peripheral blood. The chain couples TRBV5-5 to TRBJ2-3; 13 positions match TRBD2. CDR3 DNA: TGTGCCAGCAGCAAACTAGCGGGGGGGTTAGATACGCAGTATTTT. Translation gives CASSKLAGGLDTQYF.